The TCR beta chain under discussion was sequenced for a study of CD8 T cells in ankylosing spondylitis. Broader study findings: Certain motif variants had earlier been reported in reactive arthritis synovial fluid and blood. Characteristic of ankylosing spondylitis blood, it appeared, was a TCR beta motif comprising several highly homologous variants. Clones linked to disease were reported to show significant enrichment in matched ankylosing spondylitis synovial fluid. Clones linked with disease were CD8+ and fairly uncommon in the peripheral blood.

TCRdb processed the 5' RACE reads anew with MiXCR; each CDR3 protein has one entry. The data contain more than 150,000 distinct CDR3 sequences, over 15% of them seen just once; the ten biggest clones take up 4.3%. The CDR3 sequence is 14 residues long. V was pared by 1 base and J by 3 bases, with 8 bases between. As concerns this clonotype: Its antigen remains unidentified.

The source material was blood, either unsorted or a sorted T cell fraction (not recorded which). This chain joins TRBV23-1 and TRBJ2-3; no definite D call. TRBV23-1 is an ORF, and what it does is uncertain. The receptor comes from a male donor aged 10 to 35 with ankylosing spondylitis or in good health (not recorded which). The CDR3 is CASSQWLETDTQYF. For the CDR3, the DNA is TGCGCCAGCAGTCAATGGTTGGAGACAGATACGCAGTATTTT.